These T cell receptor beta chains were read from a single sample in a study of CD8 T cells in Susac syndrome. Each CDR3 protein is one row after TCRdb ran MiXCR on the immunoSEQ multiplex PCR reads. Among approximately 54,000 distinct CDR3 sequences listed, more than 85% were seen once. Sequencing was carried out using CD8+ T cells from PBMCs. These receptors came from a human donor with Susac syndrome. The conserved cysteine and the conserved F or W are not part of the CDR3 here. Fields, in order: J gene, D gene, V gene, CDR3 protein. D genes are given only for firm matches.

J gene: TRBJ2-2; D gene: TRBD1; V gene: TRBV30; CDR3 protein: ACDRDRNTGELF
J gene: TRBJ1-2; D gene: NA; V gene: TRBV7-2; CDR3 protein: ASISSGPFYGYT
J gene: TRBJ2-7; D gene: NA; V gene: TRBV11-1; CDR3 protein: ASSLGVDQY
J gene: TRBJ2-1; D gene: TRBD1; V gene: TRBV24-1; CDR3 protein: ATSANDRGNEQF
J gene: TRBJ1-6; D gene: NA; V gene: TRBV19; CDR3 protein: ASSIGALNSPLH
J gene: TRBJ2-7; D gene: NA; V gene: TRBV20-1; CDR3 protein: SAMEYEQY
J gene: TRBJ1-5; D gene: NA; V gene: TRBV24-1; CDR3 protein: ATSDLVQPQH
J gene: TRBJ1-2; D gene: NA; V gene: TRBV10-3; CDR3 protein: AISEGGVDYYGYT
J gene: TRBJ2-5; D gene: TRBD2; V gene: TRBV29-1; CDR3 protein: IPLAGKLETQY
J gene: TRBJ2-7; D gene: TRBD2; V gene: TRBV20-1; CDR3 protein: SAPTSGATYEQY
J gene: TRBJ1-3; D gene: NA; V gene: TRBV30; CDR3 protein: AWTMSSPRFSGNTIY
J gene: TRBJ1-1; D gene: TRBD1; V gene: TRBV5-1; CDR3 protein: ASSFDRGNTEAF
J gene: TRBJ2-3; D gene: TRBD2; V gene: TRBV9; CDR3 protein: ASSVDASGILDTQY
J gene: TRBJ2-7; D gene: NA; V gene: TRBV7-8; CDR3 protein: ASSLKPASYEQY
J gene: TRBJ2-5; D gene: NA; V gene: TRBV3-1; CDR3 protein: ASSEGAKAEY